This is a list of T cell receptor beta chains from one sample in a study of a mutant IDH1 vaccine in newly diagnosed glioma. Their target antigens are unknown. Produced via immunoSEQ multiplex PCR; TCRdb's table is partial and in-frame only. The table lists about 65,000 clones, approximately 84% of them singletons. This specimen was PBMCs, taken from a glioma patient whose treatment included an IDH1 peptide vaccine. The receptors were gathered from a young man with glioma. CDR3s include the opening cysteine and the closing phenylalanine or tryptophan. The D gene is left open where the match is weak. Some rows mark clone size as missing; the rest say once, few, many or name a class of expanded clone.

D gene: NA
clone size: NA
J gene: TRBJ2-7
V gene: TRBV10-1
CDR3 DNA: TGCGCCAGCAGTGAATTAAACGTAGGGGGGAGCGAGCAGTACTTC
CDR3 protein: CASSELNVGGSEQYF

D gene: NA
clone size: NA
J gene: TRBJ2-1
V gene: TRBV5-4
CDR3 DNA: TGTGCCAGCCCTCCAGCGGCGAACTACAATGAGCAGTTCTTC
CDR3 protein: CASPPAANYNEQFF

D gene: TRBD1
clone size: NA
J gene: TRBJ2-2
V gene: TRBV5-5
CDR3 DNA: TGTGCCAGCATCCTAAACCCGGGACAGGGTAATTCCGGGGAGCTGTTTTTT
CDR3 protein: CASILNPGQGNSGELFF

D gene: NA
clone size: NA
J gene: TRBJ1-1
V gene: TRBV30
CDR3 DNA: TGTGCCTGGAGTCAATTAACGGTCCTGTTTGGTGGCACTGAAGCTTTCTTT
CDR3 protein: CAWSQLTVLFGGTEAFF

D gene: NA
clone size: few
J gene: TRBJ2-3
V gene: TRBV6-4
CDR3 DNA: TGTGCCAGCAGTGCGGGGGGCACAGATACGCAGTATTTT
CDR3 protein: CASSAGGTDTQYF

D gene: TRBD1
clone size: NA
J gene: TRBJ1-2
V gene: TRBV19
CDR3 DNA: TGTGCCAGTAGTATAAGGACAGGGAACTATGGCTACACCTTC
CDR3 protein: CASSIRTGNYGYTF

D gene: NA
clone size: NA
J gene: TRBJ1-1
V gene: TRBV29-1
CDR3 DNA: TGCAGCGTTAACCTAATCAATGGCGCTGAAGCTTTCTTT
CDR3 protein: CSVNLINGAEAFF

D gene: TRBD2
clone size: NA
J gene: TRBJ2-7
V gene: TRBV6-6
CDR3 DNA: TGTGCCAGCACCGGGGGGGTTACAGAACTTACGGAGCAGTACTTC
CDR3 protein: CASTGGVTELTEQYF

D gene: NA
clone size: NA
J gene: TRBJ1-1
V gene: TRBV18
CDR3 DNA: TGTGCCAGCTCACCCCCAGGTAACACTGAAGCTTTCTTT
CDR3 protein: CASSPPGNTEAFF

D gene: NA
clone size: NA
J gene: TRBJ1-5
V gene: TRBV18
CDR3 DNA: TGTGCCAGCTCACCCCCAGGTAATCAGCCCCAGCATTTT
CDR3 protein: CASSPPGNQPQHF